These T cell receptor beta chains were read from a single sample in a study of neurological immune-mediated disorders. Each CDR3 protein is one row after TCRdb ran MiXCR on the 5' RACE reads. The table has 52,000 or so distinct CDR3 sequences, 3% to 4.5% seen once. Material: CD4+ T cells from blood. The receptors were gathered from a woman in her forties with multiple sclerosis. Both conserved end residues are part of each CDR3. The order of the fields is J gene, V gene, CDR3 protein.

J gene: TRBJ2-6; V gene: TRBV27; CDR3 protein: CASSLGPRGGGANVLTF
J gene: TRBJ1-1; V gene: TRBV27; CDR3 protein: CASSLSVNRGDTEAFF
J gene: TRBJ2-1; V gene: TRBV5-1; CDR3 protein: CASSLSPGSYNEQFF
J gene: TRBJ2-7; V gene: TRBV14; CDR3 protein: CASSPPRGLPSYEQYF
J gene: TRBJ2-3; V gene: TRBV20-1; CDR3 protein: CSAPIMSDSTQYF
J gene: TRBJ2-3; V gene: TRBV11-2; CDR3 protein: CASKRAGIDTQYF
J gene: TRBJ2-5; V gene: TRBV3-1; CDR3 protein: CASRDRLAGGETQYF
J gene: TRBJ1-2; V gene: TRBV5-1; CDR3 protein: CASSLIGGVGYGYTF
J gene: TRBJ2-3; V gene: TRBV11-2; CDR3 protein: CASSYRFGDTQYF
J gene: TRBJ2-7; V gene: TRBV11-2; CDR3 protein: CASSLVVGRAYEQYF
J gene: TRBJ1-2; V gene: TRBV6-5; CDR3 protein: CASRVPEGGYTF
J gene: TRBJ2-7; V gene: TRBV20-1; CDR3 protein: CSASRGREYEQYF
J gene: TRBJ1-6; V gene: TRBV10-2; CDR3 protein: CASSVMGFTLHF
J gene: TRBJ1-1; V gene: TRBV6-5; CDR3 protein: CASSYSFRDTEAFF
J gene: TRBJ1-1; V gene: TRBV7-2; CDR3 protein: CASSLEQGVPEAFF
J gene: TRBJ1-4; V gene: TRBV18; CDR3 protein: CASSPQQGRAANEKLFF
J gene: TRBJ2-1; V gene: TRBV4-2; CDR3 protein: CASSQYRDILYNEQFF
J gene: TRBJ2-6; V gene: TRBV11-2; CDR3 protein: CASSLGFGRISSGANVLTF
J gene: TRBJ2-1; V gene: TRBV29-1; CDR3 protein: CSVALSVQSYNEQFF
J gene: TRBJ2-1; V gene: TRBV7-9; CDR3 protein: CASSAGGPYNEQFF
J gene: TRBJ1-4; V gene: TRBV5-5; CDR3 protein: CASSLSWDPKSGKLFF
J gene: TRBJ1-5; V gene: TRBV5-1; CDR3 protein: CASSLGQPNQPQHF
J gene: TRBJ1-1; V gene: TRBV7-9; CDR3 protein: CASSLKGGGNTEAFF
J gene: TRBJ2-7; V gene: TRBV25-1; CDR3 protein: CASTAEGYEQYF
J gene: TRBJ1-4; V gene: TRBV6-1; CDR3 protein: CASSDLVGTGDEKLFF
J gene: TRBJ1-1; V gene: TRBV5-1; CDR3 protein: CASSVTPTDTEAFF
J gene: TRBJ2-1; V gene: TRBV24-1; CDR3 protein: CATSGGGHSYNEQFF
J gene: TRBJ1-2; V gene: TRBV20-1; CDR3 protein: CSALDRVYPYGYTF
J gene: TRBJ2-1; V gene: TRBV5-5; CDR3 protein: CASSRRTSGGAEQFF
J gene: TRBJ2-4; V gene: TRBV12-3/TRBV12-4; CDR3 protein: CASSLFGQKKNF
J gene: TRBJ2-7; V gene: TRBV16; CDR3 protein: CASAASGRAHEQYF
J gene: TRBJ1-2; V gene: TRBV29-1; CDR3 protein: CSVGGDRRNSDYGYTF
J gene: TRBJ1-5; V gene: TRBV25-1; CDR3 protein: CASSESPLRQVSNQPQHF
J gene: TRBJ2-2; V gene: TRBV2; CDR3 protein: CASRAGTGPSGELFF
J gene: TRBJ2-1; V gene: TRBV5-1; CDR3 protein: CASSPLGQEKASYNEQFF
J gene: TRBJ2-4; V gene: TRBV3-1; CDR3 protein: CASSHQDRVLIQYF
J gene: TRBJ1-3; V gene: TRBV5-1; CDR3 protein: CASSLSGTLTGNTIYF
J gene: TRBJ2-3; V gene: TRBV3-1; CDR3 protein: CASSYLRVDTQYF
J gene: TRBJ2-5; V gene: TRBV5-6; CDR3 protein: CASSWGGETQYF
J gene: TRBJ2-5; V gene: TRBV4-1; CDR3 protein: CASSQEGGRQETQYF
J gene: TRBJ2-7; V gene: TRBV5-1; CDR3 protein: CASSLGLAGGLDEQYF
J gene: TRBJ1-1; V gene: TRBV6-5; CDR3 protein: CASSYEQTTEAFF
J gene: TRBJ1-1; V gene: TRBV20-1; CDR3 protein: CSAWTGNTEAFF
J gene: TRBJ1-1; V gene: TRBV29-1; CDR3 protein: CSVADSNAFF
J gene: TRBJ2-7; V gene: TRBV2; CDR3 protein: CASTSDSYEQYF
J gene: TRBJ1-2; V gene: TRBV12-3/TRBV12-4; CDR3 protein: CASSPTGDYGYTF
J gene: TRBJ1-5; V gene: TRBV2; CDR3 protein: CASSEGQGSNQPQHF
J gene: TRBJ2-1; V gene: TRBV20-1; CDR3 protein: CSASGGGVNEQFF
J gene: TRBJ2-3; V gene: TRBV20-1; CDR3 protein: CSAFDTSADTQYF
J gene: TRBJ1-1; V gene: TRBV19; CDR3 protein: CASSIDRGYTEAFF
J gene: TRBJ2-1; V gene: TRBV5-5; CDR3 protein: CASSPWPLPSSYNEQFF
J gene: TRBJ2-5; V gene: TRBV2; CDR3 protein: CASSAGPSGGAGETQYF
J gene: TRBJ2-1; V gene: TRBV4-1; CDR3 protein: CASRPEGSGGFWGQFF
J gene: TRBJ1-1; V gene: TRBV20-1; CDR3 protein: CSAPKAGRNTEAFF
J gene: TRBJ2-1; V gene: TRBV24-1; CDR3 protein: CATSEPGTSGGPNEQFF
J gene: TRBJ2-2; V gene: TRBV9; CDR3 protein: CASSVVQSGELFF